A single T cell receptor beta chain is shown here with its context. Its antigen is currently unknown. This table comes from immunoSEQ multiplex PCR, and its TCRdb copy is limited to in-frame clones, with some not included. The sample consists of 100,000 to 150,000 clones, over 75% of them appearing once. This sample was included in a study of cytotoxic CD8 clonotypes in ibrutinib-treated CLL. Background on the study: Investigators collected response samples after a median roughly 13 months of treatment, range 6 to 36. Points from the study as a whole: Clonality increased at ibrutinib response and stayed stable in sustained remission. At progression, however, it fell back toward baseline.

The CDR3 loop spans 14 amino acids. V was shortened by 4 bases and J by 3 bases, with 10 bases between the two germline ends. The germline gives CDR1 MNHEY, CDR2 SMNVEV (reference sequence). The input for sequencing was PBMCs, taken after 24 months of ibrutinib treatment. The clonotype originates from a human donor with chronic lymphocytic leukemia. The chain uses TRBV27 and TRBJ1-5; the D gene is possibly TRBD1 (5 bases). Here the CDR3 reads CASSWKGNNQPQHF. Here the CDR3 DNA reads TGTGCCAGCAGTTGGAAGGGGAACAATCAGCCCCAGCATTTT.